Following are 21 T cell receptor beta chains from one sample sequenced in a study of kidney transplant recipient with SARS-CoV-2 infection. TCRdb re-derived calls from the reads in MiXCR, one entry per CDR3 protein. The sample lists fewer than 250,000 distinct CDR3 sequences, around 28% seen once, with around 6.8% in the top ten. Here the sequenced sample was a blood sample, taken at baseline and between days 110 and 120 from a kidney transplant recipient. These receptor sequences come from a male patient in his thirties who had COVID-19 and was a kidney transplant recipient. Some T cells may be the graft donor's.

The chain combines TRBV7-3 with TRBJ2-1; TRBD2 might be the D (7 bases). V lost 5 bases, J lost 4 bases, and 18 bases lay in between. Germline loops: CDR1 SGHTA, CDR2 FQGTGA. CDR3 length: 16 amino acids. CDR3 residues: CASSLRGGGTYNEQFF. As DNA, the CDR3 is TGTGCCAGCAGCCTCCGAGGGGGGGGAACGTACAATGAGCAGTTCTTC.

V usage is TRBV19 and J usage is TRBJ2-3, with D maybe TRBD2 (6 bases). The germline V gene has CDR1 LNHDA and CDR2 SQIVND (reference sequence). This CDR3 comprises 14 residues. Trimming pared 3 bases from V and 3 bases from J, leaving 10 bases between. The CDR3 sequence is CASSIDGSTDTQYF. Written as DNA, the CDR3 is TGTGCCAGTAGTATTGACGGGAGTACAGATACGCAGTATTTT.

This chain links TRBV12-3 or TRBV12-4 with TRBJ2-3; 9 bases match TRBD1. The CDR3 extends over 16 amino acids. With V trimmed by 3 bases and J by 3 bases, 7 bases remained unmatched. CDR3: CASSLWTGEGTDTQYF. CDR3 in DNA: TGTGCCAGCAGTTTGTGGACAGGGGAGGGTACAGATACGCAGTATTTT.

This clonotype was seen repeatedly, ten times or more. The genes are TRBV3-1 and TRBJ1-2; D is uncertain. Germline CDR1 reads LGHDT; CDR2 reads YNNKEL (reference sequence). The V gene lost 5 bases and the J gene lost 4 bases, with 23 bases spanning the gap. This CDR3 is built from 17 residues. CDR3 sequence: CASSDKATLRKTYGYTF. DNA of the CDR3: TGTGCCAGCAGCGACAAAGCCACCCTTCGAAAGACCTATGGCTACACCTTC. The full variable domain, rest sourced from reference TRBV3-1 and TRBJ1-2, is DTAVSQTPKYLVTQMGNDKSIKCEQNLGHDTMYWYKQDSKKFLKIMFSYNNKELIINETVPNRFSPKSPDKAHLNLHINSLELGDSAVYFCASSDKATLRKTYGYTFGSGTRLTVV.

V and J are TRBV10-3 and TRBJ2-7; the D gene could be TRBD1 or TRBD2 (6 bases each). This CDR3 spans 14 amino acids. Per germline, CDR1 ENHRY and CDR2 SYGVKD. V was shortened by 10 bases and J by 0 bases, with 16 bases between the two germline ends. Here the CDR3 reads CATGVKGGSYEQYF. In DNA, the CDR3 is TGTGCCACCGGTGTCAAGGGGGGCTCCTACGAGCAGTACTTC.

This clonotype was recorded at least ten times. The V gene is TRBV10-1, the J gene TRBJ2-7; D is possibly TRBD1 (5 bases). Per the germline V gene, CDR1 is WNHNN and CDR2 is SYGVQD (reference sequence). The CDR3 consists of 13 residues. V lost 4 bases, J lost 7 bases, and 14 bases lay in between. The CDR3 spells CASSGTRVGEQYF. The CDR3, as DNA: TGCGCCAGCAGTGGTACCAGGGTGGGGGAGCAGTACTTC.

This clonotype was seen many times. The V and J genes are TRBV6-5 and TRBJ2-7; 7 nucleotides agree with TRBD1. Per germline, CDR1 MNHEY and CDR2 SVGAGI. CDR3 length: 15 residues. V dropped 5 bases and J dropped 3; count of bases not matched to a gene: 10. CDR3 nucleotide sequence: TGTGCCAGCAGTACAGGGGTAGGGTACGGCTACGAGCAGTACTTC. This gives the protein CASSTGVGYGYEQYF.

About this clonotype: One base away lies a much larger clone, so this may be a sequencing read error. V usage is TRBV7-9 and J usage is TRBJ1-6; 7 bases align to TRBD1. The CDR3 sequence is 14 residues long. Germline assignment: CDR1 SEHNR and CDR2 FQNEAQ (reference sequence). The V gene end was trimmed by 6 bases and the J gene end by 8 bases; junction bases not matched to a gene: 7. CDR3 coding DNA: TGTGCCAGCAGAAAACAGGGGAGGGATTCACCCCTCCACTTT. Encoded protein: CASRKQGRDSPLHF.

The chain couples TRBV28 to TRBJ1-5; tentatively, D is TRBD1 (6 bases). Trimming took off 5 bases at V and 5 bases at J, with 16 bases between the two ends. This CDR3 has 15 residues. Germline V gene data show CDR1 as MDHEN and CDR2 as SYDVKM. CDR3 protein: CASSPYIQGHQPQHF. The CDR3 bases are TGTGCCAGCAGTCCCTATATACAGGGACATCAGCCCCAGCATTTT.

To note about this clonotype: A much larger clone sits a single nucleotide away, making a read error possible. The missing conserved phenylalanine or tryptophan at the end of this CDR3 makes a read error likely. The chain uses TRBV29-1 and TRBJ2-5; D remains unclear. This CDR3 comprises 13 residues. The V end was cut by 2 bases, the J end by 0 bases, with 7 bases between. Germline V lookup: CDR1 SQVTM, CDR2 ANQGSEA. The CDR3 nucleotides are TGCAGCGTTGAAAAGGGCTACCAAGAGACCCAGTACCTC. This translates into CSVEKGYQETQYL.

This clonotype has ten or more counts. The rearrangement joins TRBV2 to TRBJ1-3, with D uncertain. The V gene's germline CDR1 is SNHLY and CDR2 FYNNEI. V was shortened by 6 bases and J by 3 bases, with 6 bases between the two germline ends. The CDR3 is 12 residues long. CDR3 in DNA: TGTGCCAGCAGGACGGATGGAAACACCATATATTTT. Translating it yields CASRTDGNTIYF. Combining the CDR3 with reference TRBV2 and TRBJ1-3 gives the whole variable domain EPEVTQTPSHQVTQMGQEVILRCVPISNHLYFYWYRQILGQKVEFLVSFYNNEISEKSEIFDDQFSVERPDGSNFTLKIRSTKLEDSAMYFCASRTDGNTIYFGEGSWLTVV.

Details on this clonotype: With a much larger clone just one base away, this may be a read error. The conserved phenylalanine or tryptophan normally closing the CDR3 is absent here, so this likely arose from a read error. The rearrangement links TRBV6-5 to TRBJ2-3, with unresolved D. The germline gives CDR1 MNHEY, CDR2 SVGAGI. CDR3 length: 15 residues. V was trimmed by 6 bases and J by 0 bases, leaving 13 bases between them. CDR3 region: CASRGISLSTDTQYL. The CDR3 nucleotides are TGTGCCAGCAGAGGGATCTCTCTTAGCACAGATACGCAGTATCTT.

Written as DNA, the CDR3 is TGTGCCAGCACCTCTTGCGTACCAGGAAAGGCCTATGGCTACACCTTC. Its translation: CASTSCVPGKAYGYTF. The J gene is TRBJ1-2, the V gene TRBV5-4; no definite D call. Germline lookup yields CDR1 SGHNT and CDR2 YYREEE (reference sequence). V was trimmed by 6 bases and J by 4 bases, leaving 22 bases between them. This CDR3 contains 16 residues.

This clonotype has more than one count but fewer than ten. The V and J genes are TRBV30 and TRBJ1-2; D possibly corresponds to TRBD1 (6 bases). Germline CDR1 and CDR2: GTSNPN and SVGIG (reference sequence). The CDR3 sequence is 17 residues long. V lost 4 bases and J lost 8, with 29 bases in between. CDR3 sequence: CAWIKSKSGRGFQGYTF. The CDR3 DNA is TGTGCCTGGATTAAAAGTAAAAGCGGCAGGGGATTTCAGGGCTACACCTTC.

This clonotype has more than one count but fewer than ten. The V call is TRBV7-2, the J call TRBJ2-6; D gene uncertain. Between the trimmed V and J ends, which lost 0 bases and 0 bases, there was a span of 6 bases. Germline CDR1 reads SGHTA; CDR2 reads FQGNSA. This CDR3 comprises 16 residues. DNA for the CDR3: TGTGCCAGCAGCTTAGCAGGCCGCTCTGGGGCCAACGTCCTGACTTTC. This codes for CASSLAGRSGANVLTF.

Turning to this clonotype: A much larger clone differs from this one at a single base, so this may be a read error. V usage is TRBV28 and J usage is TRBJ1-1; perhaps TRBD1 as D (6 bases). This CDR3 has 13 amino acids. Germline V gene lookup returns CDR1 MDHEN and CDR2 SYDVKM. For the CDR3, the DNA is TGTGCCGGCAGACGGGACATGAACACTGAAGCTTTCTTT. Protein product: CAGRRDMNTEAFF.

This clonotype showed up many times. This chain connects TRBV11-3 to TRBJ1-2, with D unresolved. The CDR3 spans 17 residues. V was cut by 5 bases and J by 4 bases, with 23 bases left in between. Germline V gene data show CDR1 as SGHNT and CDR2 as YENEEA. CDR3 in DNA: TGTGCCAGCAGCGTATCGGGCGATCTCGGAAAGACCTATGGCTACACCTTC. Its translation is CASSVSGDLGKTYGYTF.

This clonotype has more than one count but fewer than ten. V gene TRBV3-1 combines with J gene TRBJ2-1; D not resolved. Germline V gene lookup returns CDR1 LGHDT and CDR2 YNNKEL (reference sequence). The CDR3 has 18 residues. Trimming stripped 9 bases from V and 5 bases from J, with 29 bases between. CDR3 in amino acids: CARQRKWSHFHSDNEQFF. The CDR3 DNA sequence: TGTGCCAGGCAGCGCAAGTGGTCCCATTTCCATTCCGACAATGAGCAGTTCTTC.

The table lists this clonotype with many counts. The V call is TRBV7-9, the J call TRBJ1-4, with D tentatively TRBD1 (6 bases). Trimming left V 5 bases short and J 4 bases short, with 14 bases between. The CDR3 spans 15 residues. Germline V gives CDR1 SEHNR, CDR2 FQNEAQ (reference sequence). CDR3 sequence (DNA): TGTGCCAGCAGCCCGTTAGACAGGATTAATGAAAAACTGTTTTTT. This gives the protein CASSPLDRINEKLFF.

This clonotype was observed at least ten times. CDR3: CSARAPSGTGLDTEAFF. The CDR3 nucleotides are TGCAGTGCTAGAGCCCCGTCCGGGACAGGGCTGGACACTGAAGCTTTCTTT. This chain uses TRBV20-1 with TRBJ1-1, with 9 bases that match TRBD1. Germline V gene lookup returns CDR1 DFQATT and CDR2 SNEGSKA (reference sequence). The V and J ends lost 1 base and 3 bases, in that order; junction bases with no gene match: 12. This CDR3 region has 17 residues.

This clonotype was observed many times. The chain recombines TRBV2 with TRBJ2-1, with D possibly being TRBD2 (7 bases). This CDR3 has 14 amino acids. The germline V and J ends were trimmed by 7 bases and 4 bases, with 14 bases remaining between them. Germline values: CDR1 SNHLY, CDR2 FYNNEI. The CDR3 nucleotides are TGTGCCAGCAAACAGGGACTACGGTACAATGAGCAGTTCTTC. The encoded protein is CASKQGLRYNEQFF.